The sequence of this TCR beta chain was determined in a study of identical twins. In its sample, this clonotype was seen a few times. The V end lost 0 bases, the J end lost 4 bases, and 8 bases lay between the germline ends. CDR3 length equals 14 residues. Germline CDR1 ENHRY, CDR2 SYGVKD. Using its own MiXCR run on the 5' RACE reads, TCRdb lists one record per CDR3 protein. This sample has fewer than 550,000 distinct CDR3 sequences, with approximately 14% found just once. These data were also filed under a second study, of yellow fever vaccine responses in identical twins.

The specimen was CD4+ T cells sorted from blood. This receptor was identified in a woman younger than 35 in good health. V usage is TRBV10-3 and J usage is TRBJ2-3; D is unclear. CDR3 in DNA: TGTGCCATCAGTGAGTCGACTCAGGCAGATACGCAGTATTTT. Its protein product is CAISESTQADTQYF.